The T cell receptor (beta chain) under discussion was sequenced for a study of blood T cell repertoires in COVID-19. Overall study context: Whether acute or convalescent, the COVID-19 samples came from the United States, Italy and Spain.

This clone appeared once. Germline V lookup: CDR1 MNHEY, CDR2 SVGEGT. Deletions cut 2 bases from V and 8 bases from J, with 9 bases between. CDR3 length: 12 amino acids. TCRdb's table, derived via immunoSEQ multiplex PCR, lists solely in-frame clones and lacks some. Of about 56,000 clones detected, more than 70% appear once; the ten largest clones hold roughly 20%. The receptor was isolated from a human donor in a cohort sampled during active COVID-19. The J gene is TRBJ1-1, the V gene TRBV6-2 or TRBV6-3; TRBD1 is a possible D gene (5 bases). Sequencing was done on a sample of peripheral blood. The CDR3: CASSYGQGEAFF. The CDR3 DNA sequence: TGTGCCAGCAGTTACGGACAAGGGGAAGCTTTCTTT.